The clone carrying this T cell receptor beta chain showed up just once. Its target is unknown. The data were obtained in a study of shared clonotypes between healthy human individuals. Study-wide findings and caveats: Naive CD4 clonotype sharing across four donors was about 5%.

The protocol was immunoSEQ multiplex PCR, while the TCRdb copy is restricted to in-frame clones and leaves out a portion. The table lists some 2.4 million clones, approximately 93% of them singletons. The specimen sequenced was naive CD4+ T cells from PBMCs. The subset here: CD45RA+ positively selected. This TCR derives from a man aged 18-30 years in good health. Some clones in this sample may be carry-over from other donors' samples.

CDR3 coding DNA: TGTGCCATCAGTGCGTCAGGGACTAGCGGGAGGAATGAGCAGTTCTTC. It encodes CAISASGTSGRNEQFF. This chain links TRBV10-3 with TRBJ2-1; TRBD2 aligns across 15 bases. The V gene end was trimmed by 4 bases and the J gene end by 7 bases; junction bases not matched to a gene: 5. The CDR3 runs 16 residues. Germline CDR1 and CDR2: ENHRY and SYGVKD.